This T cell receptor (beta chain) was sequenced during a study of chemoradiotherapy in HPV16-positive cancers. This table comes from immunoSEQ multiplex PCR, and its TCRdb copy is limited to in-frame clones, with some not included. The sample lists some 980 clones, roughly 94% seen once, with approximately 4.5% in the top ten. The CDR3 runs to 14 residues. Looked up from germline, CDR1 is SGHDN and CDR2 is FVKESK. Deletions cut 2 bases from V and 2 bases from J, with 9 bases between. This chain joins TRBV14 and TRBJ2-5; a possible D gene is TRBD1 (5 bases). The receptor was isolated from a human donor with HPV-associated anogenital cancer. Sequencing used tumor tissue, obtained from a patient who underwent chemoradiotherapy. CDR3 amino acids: CASSQNRGQETQYF. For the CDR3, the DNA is TGTGCCAGCAGCCAAAATAGGGGACAAGAGACCCAGTACTTC.